Each of the 15 T cell receptor beta chains below was sequenced from the same sample in a study of T cell changes during pregnancy in multiple sclerosis. Here immunoSEQ multiplex PCR was the method, and the copy in TCRdb shows in-frame clones only, minus some. The sample records about 60,000 clones, roughly nine tenths being singletons. Sample: peripheral blood, taken before pregnancy. These receptors were collected from a female donor with multiple sclerosis, enrolled in a pregnancy study.

The chain employs TRBV19 and TRBJ1-2; possibly TRBD1 for D (5 bases). The CDR3 spans 15 residues. Germline CDR1 and CDR2: LNHDA and SQIVND (reference sequence). Trimming took 3 bases from V and 5 from J, leaving 16 bases between them. The CDR3 sequence: CASSIVGQGFYGYTF. Here the CDR3 DNA reads TGTGCCAGTAGTATCGTGGGGCAGGGTTTTTATGGCTACACCTTC.

The rearrangement uses TRBV10-3 and TRBJ2-3; D possibly corresponds to TRBD2 (5 bases). The V end was cut by 10 bases, the J end by 3 bases, with 17 bases between. Germline CDR1 is ENHRY and CDR2 is SYGVKD. This CDR3 has 14 residues. CDR3 protein: CATRTGFGTDTQYF. In nucleotides, the CDR3 is TGTGCCACACGGACTGGATTTGGTACAGATACGCAGTATTTT.

In this sample, this clone turned up once. This chain links TRBV7-2 with TRBJ2-1, with 12 bases that match TRBD2. CDR1 and CDR2 from the germline V gene are SGHTA and FQGNSA. The trim removed 5 bases at V and 3 bases at J, leaving 8 bases unmatched. The CDR3 length is 17 residues. The CDR3 here is CASSGRLGLAGYNEQFF. In DNA, the CDR3 is TGTGCCAGCAGCGGGCGACTGGGACTAGCGGGCTACAATGAGCAGTTCTTC.

This clone was recorded once. This sequence joins TRBV7-2 and TRBJ2-3, with TRBD2 matching 12 bases. Trimming removed 5 bases from V and 5 bases from J; junction bases left unmatched: 8. This CDR3 contains 16 residues. Per the germline V gene, CDR1 is SGHTA and CDR2 is FQGNSA. CDR3 residues: CASSPHLAGGLDTQYF. The CDR3 DNA reads as TGTGCCAGCAGCCCCCATCTAGCGGGGGGGTTAGATACGCAGTATTTT. Variable domain in full (rest from reference TRBV7-2 and TRBJ2-3): GAGVSQSPSNKVTEKGKDVELRCDPISGHTALYWYRQSLGQGLEFLIYFQGNSAPDKSGLPSDRFSAERTGGSVSTLTIQRTQQEDSAVYLCASSPHLAGGLDTQYFGPGTRLTVL.

The gene calls are TRBV19 and TRBJ2-7, with 11 bases that match TRBD1. CDR3 length: 15 residues. Unmatched junction bases numbered 5, after V lost 2 bases and J lost 5 bases. CDR1 is LNHDA and CDR2 is SQIVND in the germline V gene (reference sequence). The CDR3 loop is CASSIWDRGTNEQYF. The DNA of the CDR3 is TGTGCCAGTAGTATATGGGACAGGGGGACGAACGAGCAGTACTTC.

DNA for the CDR3: TGTGCCAGCAGCCGCATACAGGGGAACTATGGCTACACCTTC. Translating gives CASSRIQGNYGYTF. The chain recombines TRBV7-2 with TRBJ1-2; 7 bases map to TRBD1. CDR3 length: 14 amino acids. Per the germline V gene, CDR1 is SGHTA and CDR2 is FQGNSA. The junction had 5 bases not matched to a gene; V was cut back by 5 bases and J by 2 bases.

CDR3 residues: CSPIQGPHNEQFF. The CDR3 DNA is TGCAGCCCGATACAGGGTCCCCACAATGAGCAGTTCTTC. The chain joins TRBV29-1 to TRBJ2-1, with a weak D call TRBD1 (6 bases). The CDR3 is 13 amino acids. Per germline, CDR1 SQVTM and CDR2 ANQGSEA. Trimming removed 8 bases from V and 5 bases from J, with 16 bases in between.

The V and J genes are TRBV5-1 and TRBJ1-4; D is perhaps TRBD1 (6 bases). Between the trimmed V and J ends, which lost 1 base and 4 bases, there was a span of 8 bases. Germline V gene lookup returns CDR1 SGHRS and CDR2 YFSETQ. The CDR3 covers 14 residues. The CDR3, as DNA: TGCGCCAGCAGCTTGACAGGGTTTAATGAAAAACTGTTTTTT. Translating gives CASSLTGFNEKLFF. The full variable domain, in which reference TRBV5-1 and TRBJ1-4 provide the parts outside the CDR3, is KAGVTQTPRYLIKTRGQQVTLSCSPISGHRSVSWYQQTPGQGLQFLFEYFSETQRNKGNFPGRFSGRQFSNSRSEMNVSTLELGDSALYLCASSLTGFNEKLFFGSGTQLSVL.

The chain couples TRBV5-4 to TRBJ2-1; possibly TRBD2 for D (5 bases). V shed 3 bases and J shed 4 bases, with 14 bases lying between them. The CDR3 has 15 residues. In germline, CDR1 is SGHNT, CDR2 YYREEE (reference sequence). The CDR3 is CASSSLNGGYNEQFF. In DNA, the CDR3 is TGTGCCAGCAGCTCCCTGAATGGAGGATACAATGAGCAGTTCTTC.

The chain links TRBV30 to TRBJ1-1; the D gene is possibly TRBD1 (6 bases). The CDR3 loop spans 15 amino acids. V lost 0 bases to trimming and J lost 10 bases, with 21 bases between them. Germline lookup yields CDR1 GTSNPN and CDR2 SVGIG (reference sequence). The CDR3 nucleotides are TGTGCCTGGAGTGTAGTGTGGAGAGGGGGTTCTCCAGCTTTCTTT. It encodes CAWSVVWRGGSPAFF.

The chain is built from TRBV5-1 and TRBJ1-2; TRBD1 matches 10 bases. In germline, CDR1 is SGHRS, CDR2 YFSETQ. The V gene end was trimmed by 6 bases and the J gene end by 4 bases; junction bases not matched to a gene: 9. The CDR3 length is 15 residues. CDR3 sequence: CASTSGTGVSYGYTF. The CDR3 DNA reads as TGCGCCAGCACGAGTGGGACAGGGGTTTCCTATGGCTACACCTTC.

J is TRBJ2-1 and V is TRBV9; 7 bases map to TRBD1. Germline V gene lookup returns CDR1 SGDLS and CDR2 YYNGEE. The CDR3 totals 19 residues. Losses at the gene ends were 0 bases for V and 0 bases for J; bases not matched to a gene: 12. The DNA for the CDR3 is TGTGCCAGCAGCGTAGCCCGATCTCTGTCAGGGGGCTCCTACAATGAGCAGTTCTTC. It codes for CASSVARSLSGGSYNEQFF.

V is TRBV5-6 and J is TRBJ2-3; TRBD2 agrees at 9 bases. V gave up 0 bases and J gave up 14 bases; unmatched junction bases: 7. The V gene's germline CDR1 is SGHDT and CDR2 YYEEEE. The CDR3 is made up of 13 amino acids. The CDR3: CASSLGNSGGRYF. CDR3 DNA: TGTGCCAGCAGCTTGGGAAATAGCGGGGGCCGGTATTTT.

The genes are TRBV4-3 and TRBJ2-3; TRBD2 might be the D (7 bases). In germline, CDR1 is LGHNA, CDR2 YSLEER. CDR3 length equals 16 residues. V lost 0 bases, J lost 5 bases, and 15 bases lay in between. CDR3 sequence reads: CASSQDQGGAGDTQYF. DNA for the CDR3: TGCGCCAGCAGCCAAGATCAAGGGGGGGCGGGAGATACGCAGTATTTT.

V usage is TRBV25-1 and J usage is TRBJ2-7; D gene ambiguous. V was shortened by 3 bases and J by 1 base, with 19 bases between the two germline ends. This CDR3 is built from 17 residues. Germline CDR1 is MGHDK and CDR2 is SYGVNS. The chain's CDR3 is CASSDPLRPDNSYEQYF. In DNA, the CDR3 is TGTGCCAGCAGTGATCCGCTTAGGCCAGACAATTCCTACGAGCAGTACTTC.